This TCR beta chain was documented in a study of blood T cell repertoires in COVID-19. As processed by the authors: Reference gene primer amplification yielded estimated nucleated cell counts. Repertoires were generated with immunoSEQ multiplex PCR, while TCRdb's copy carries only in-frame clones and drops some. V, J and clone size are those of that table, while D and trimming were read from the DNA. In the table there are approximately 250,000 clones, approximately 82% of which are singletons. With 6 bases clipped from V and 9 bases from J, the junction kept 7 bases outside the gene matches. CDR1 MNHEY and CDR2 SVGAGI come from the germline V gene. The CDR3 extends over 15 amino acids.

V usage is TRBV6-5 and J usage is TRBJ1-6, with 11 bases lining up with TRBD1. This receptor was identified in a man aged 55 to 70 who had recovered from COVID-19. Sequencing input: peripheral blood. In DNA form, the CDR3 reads TGTGCCAGCAGGGGGACAGGGGGTGTTATTTCACCCCTCCACTTT. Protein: CASRGTGGVISPLHF.